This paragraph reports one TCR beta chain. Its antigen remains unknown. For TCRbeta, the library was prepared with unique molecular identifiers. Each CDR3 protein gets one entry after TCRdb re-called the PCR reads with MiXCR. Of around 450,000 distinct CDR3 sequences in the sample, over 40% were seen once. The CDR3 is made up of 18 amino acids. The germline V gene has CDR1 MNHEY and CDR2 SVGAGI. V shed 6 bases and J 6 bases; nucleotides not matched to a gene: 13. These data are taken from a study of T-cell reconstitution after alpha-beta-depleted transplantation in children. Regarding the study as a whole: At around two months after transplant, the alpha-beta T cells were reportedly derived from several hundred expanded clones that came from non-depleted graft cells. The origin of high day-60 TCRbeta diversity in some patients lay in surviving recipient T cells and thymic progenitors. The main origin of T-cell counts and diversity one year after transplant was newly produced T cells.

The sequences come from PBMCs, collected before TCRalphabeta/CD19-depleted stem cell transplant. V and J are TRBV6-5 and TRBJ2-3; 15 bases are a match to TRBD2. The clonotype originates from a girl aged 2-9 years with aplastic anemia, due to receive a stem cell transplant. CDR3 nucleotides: TGTGCCAGCAGCCGGACTAGCGGGAGGGCCGAGGAGTGGGATACGCAGTATTTT. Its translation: CASSRTSGRAEEWDTQYF.